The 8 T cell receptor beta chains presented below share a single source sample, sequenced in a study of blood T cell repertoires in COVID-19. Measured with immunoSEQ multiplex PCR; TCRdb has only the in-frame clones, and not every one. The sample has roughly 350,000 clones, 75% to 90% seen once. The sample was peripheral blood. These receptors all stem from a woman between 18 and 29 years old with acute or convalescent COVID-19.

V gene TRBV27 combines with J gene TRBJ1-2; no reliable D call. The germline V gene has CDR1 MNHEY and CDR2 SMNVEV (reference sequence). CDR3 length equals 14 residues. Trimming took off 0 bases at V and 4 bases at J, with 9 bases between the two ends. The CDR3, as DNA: TGTGCCAGCAGTTTATCAGCAGGCCTCTATGGCTACACCTTC. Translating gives CASSLSAGLYGYTF.

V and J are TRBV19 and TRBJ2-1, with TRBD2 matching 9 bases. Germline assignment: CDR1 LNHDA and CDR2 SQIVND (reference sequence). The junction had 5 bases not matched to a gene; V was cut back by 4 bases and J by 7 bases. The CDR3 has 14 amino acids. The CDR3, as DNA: TGTGCCAGTAGTACGGTAGCGGGAGTGAATGAGCAGTTCTTC. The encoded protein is CASSTVAGVNEQFF.

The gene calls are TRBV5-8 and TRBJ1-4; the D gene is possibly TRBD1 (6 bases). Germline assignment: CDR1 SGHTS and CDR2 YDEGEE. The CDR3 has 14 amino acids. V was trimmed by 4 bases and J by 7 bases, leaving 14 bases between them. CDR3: CASSLVTGGEKLFF. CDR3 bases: TGTGCCAGCAGCCTGGTGACAGGAGGTGAAAAACTGTTTTTT.

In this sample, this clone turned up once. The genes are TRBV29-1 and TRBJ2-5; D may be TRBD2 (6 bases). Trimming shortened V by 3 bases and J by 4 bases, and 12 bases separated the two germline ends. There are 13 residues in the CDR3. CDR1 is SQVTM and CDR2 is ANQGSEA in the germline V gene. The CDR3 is CSVDRGVGETQYF. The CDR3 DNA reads TGCAGCGTTGATCGCGGGGTGGGAGAGACCCAGTACTTC.

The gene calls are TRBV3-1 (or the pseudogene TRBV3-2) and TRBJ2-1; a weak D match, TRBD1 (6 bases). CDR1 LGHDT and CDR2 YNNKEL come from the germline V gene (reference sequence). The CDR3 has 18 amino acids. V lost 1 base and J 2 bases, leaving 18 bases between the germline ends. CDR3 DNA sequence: TGTGCCAGCAGCCAAGGCCTAAGGCATGGGGGCCCCTACAATGAGCAGTTCTTC. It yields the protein CASSQGLRHGGPYNEQFF.

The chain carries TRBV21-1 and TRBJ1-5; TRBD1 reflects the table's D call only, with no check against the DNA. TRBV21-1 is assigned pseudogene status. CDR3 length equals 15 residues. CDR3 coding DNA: TGTGCCAGCCCGATCCAGGCAGGCCCCCATCAGCCCCAGCATTTT. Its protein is CASPIQAGPHQPQHF.

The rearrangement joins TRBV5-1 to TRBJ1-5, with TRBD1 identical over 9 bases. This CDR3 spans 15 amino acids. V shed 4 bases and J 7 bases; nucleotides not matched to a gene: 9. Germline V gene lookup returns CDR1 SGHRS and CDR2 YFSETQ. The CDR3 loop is CASSLSGQGEQPQHF. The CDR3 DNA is TGCGCCAGCAGCCTGTCGGGACAGGGTGAACAGCCCCAGCATTTT.

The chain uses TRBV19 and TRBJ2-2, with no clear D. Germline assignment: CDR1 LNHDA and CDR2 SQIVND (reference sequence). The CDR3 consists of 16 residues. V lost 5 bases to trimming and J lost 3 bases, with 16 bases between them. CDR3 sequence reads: CASSLWQAPDTGELFF. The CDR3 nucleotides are TGTGCCAGTAGTCTATGGCAGGCCCCCGACACCGGGGAGCTGTTTTTT.